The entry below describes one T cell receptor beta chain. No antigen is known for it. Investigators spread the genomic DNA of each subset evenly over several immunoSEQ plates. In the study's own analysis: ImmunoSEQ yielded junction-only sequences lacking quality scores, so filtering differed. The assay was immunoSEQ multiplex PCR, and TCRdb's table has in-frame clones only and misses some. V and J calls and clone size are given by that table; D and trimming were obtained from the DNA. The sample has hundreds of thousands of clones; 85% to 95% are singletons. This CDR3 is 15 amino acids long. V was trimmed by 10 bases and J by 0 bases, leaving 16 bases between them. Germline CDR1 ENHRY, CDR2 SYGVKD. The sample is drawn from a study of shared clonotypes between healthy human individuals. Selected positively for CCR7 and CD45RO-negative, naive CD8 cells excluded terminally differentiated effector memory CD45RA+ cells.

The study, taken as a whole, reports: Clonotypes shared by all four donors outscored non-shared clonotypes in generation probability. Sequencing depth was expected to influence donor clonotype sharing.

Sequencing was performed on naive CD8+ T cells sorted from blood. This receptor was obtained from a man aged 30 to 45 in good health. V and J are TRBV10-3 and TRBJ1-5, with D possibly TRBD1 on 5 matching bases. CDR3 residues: CATTKTGDSNQPQHF. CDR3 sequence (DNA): TGTGCCACCACGAAGACGGGGGATAGCAATCAGCCCCAGCATTTT.